This TCR beta chain was identified in a study of response to subunit inactivated influenza vaccine. Ten or more counts support this clonotype. Its antigen is unknown. One entry per CDR3 protein results from TCRdb running MiXCR on the RT-PCR reads. The sample includes approximately 290,000 distinct CDR3 sequences, 22% of them seen just once. The study, taken as a whole, reports: Authors suggested seasonal influenza vaccinations each recruit few new T cells.

The CDR3 runs 14 residues. Per the germline V gene, CDR1 is SGHTA and CDR2 is FQGNSA. Trimming took 1 base from V and 7 from J, leaving 11 bases between them. This receptor was taken from a man between 50 and 69 years old who received an inactivated influenza vaccine. The material sequenced was PBMCs from blood, taken approximately 22 months after vaccination. The chain uses TRBV7-2 and TRBJ2-1; tentative D call: TRBD2 (6 bases). CDR3 DNA: TGTGCCAGCAGCTTAGTTGCGGGAAGGAATGAGCAGTTCTTC. Translation: CASSLVAGRNEQFF.